These 19 T cell receptor beta chains originate from one sample sequenced in a study of shared clonotypes between healthy human individuals (dated by TCRdb to the early 2020s). Libraries were constructed by the immunoSEQ multiplex PCR assay. Here the immuneACCESS table is served through TCRdb, limited to in-frame sequences with V and J called. Missing clones are a known gap in these copies; in checked studies unresolved V genes cover under half, and the rest lacks a known reason. The sample table contains about 2.3 million clones; only one count was recorded for over 85% of them. The ten largest clones add up to under 0.45% of the sample. Source material: naive CD4+ T cells from PBMCs. The cell subset or site label for this specimen denotes: CD45RA+ positively selected. Source of these receptors: a man aged 18 to 29 in good health. Some clones in this sample may be carry-over from other donors' samples.

V and J are TRBV7-9 and TRBJ2-2; 7 bases are a match to TRBD2. With V trimmed by 5 bases and J by 3 bases, 15 bases remained unmatched. The CDR3 has 18 residues. Germline values: CDR1 SEHNR, CDR2 FQNEAQ (reference sequence). The CDR3 region has the DNA TGTGCCAGCAGCCCTAGCCCCAGTGCTAGCGGACACACCGGGGAGCTGTTTTTT. Its translation: CASSPSPSASGHTGELFF.

The gene calls are TRBV27 and TRBJ1-4; a weak D match, TRBD1 (5 bases). Per germline, CDR1 MNHEY and CDR2 SMNVEV (reference sequence). The V end was cut by 6 bases, the J end by 0 bases, with 8 bases between. This CDR3 region has 14 residues. The CDR3 region is CASSWGATNEKLFF. In DNA, the CDR3 is TGTGCCAGCAGCTGGGGGGCAACTAATGAAAAACTGTTTTTT.

V gene TRBV29-1 combines with J gene TRBJ2-4, with D possibly TRBD1 on 6 matching bases. Germline values: CDR1 SQVTM, CDR2 ANQGSEA. Trimming stripped 6 bases from V and 0 bases from J, with 15 bases between. The CDR3 runs 15 residues. The CDR3 DNA reads TGCAGCGTGGCAACAGGGCCTGGAGCCAAAAACATTCAGTACTTC. Its translation: CSVATGPGAKNIQYF.

The chain employs TRBV7-9 and TRBJ1-1; 7 positions agree with TRBD1. Trimming cost V 5 bases and J 4 bases; bases outside gene matches: 7. Germline V gene data show CDR1 as SEHNR and CDR2 as FQNEAQ (reference sequence). CDR3 size: 14 residues. CDR3 nucleotide sequence: TGTGCCAGCAGCCCTACAGGGGAAGTCACTGAAGCTTTCTTT. Protein: CASSPTGEVTEAFF.

This rearrangement joins TRBV5-4 to TRBJ1-2, with D possibly being TRBD1 (5 bases). Trimming cost V 4 bases and J 2 bases, with 9 bases left between them. The CDR3 has 13 residues. The V gene's germline CDR1 is SGHNT and CDR2 YYREEE (reference sequence). The CDR3 spells CASSPGDNYGYTF. The CDR3 coding sequence is TGTGCCAGCAGCCCCGGGGACAACTATGGCTACACCTTC.

This chain joins TRBV28 and TRBJ2-1; perhaps TRBD2 as D (5 bases). This CDR3 spans 11 amino acids. Germline V gene lookup returns CDR1 MDHEN and CDR2 SYDVKM. V was cut by 3 bases and J by 13 bases, with 10 bases left in between. The CDR3 region has the DNA TGTGCCAGCAGTTTCGAGGGCCCACAGTTCTTC. Translated: CASSFEGPQFF. Complete variable domain (other parts from reference TRBV28 and TRBJ2-1): DVKVTQSSRYLVKRTGEKVFLECVQDMDHENMFWYRQDPGLGLRLIYFSYDVKMKEKGDIPEGYSVSREKKERFSLILESASTNQTSMYLCASSFEGPQFFGPGTRLTVL.

The CDR3 nucleotides are TGCGCCAGCAGCTTGTCTGGGTCGGGCACTGAAGCTTTCTTT. Amino acid sequence: CASSLSGSGTEAFF. The chain has TRBV5-1 and TRBJ1-1; D not certain. V dropped 1 base and J dropped 4 bases, with 11 bases sitting between them. CDR1 is SGHRS and CDR2 is YFSETQ in the germline V gene. The CDR3 spans 14 residues.

On this clone itself: The sample contains more than one DNA sequence encoding this CDR3. The V and J genes are TRBV27 and TRBJ1-2, with D maybe TRBD1 (5 bases). There are 12 residues in the CDR3. V lost 2 bases, J lost 6 bases, and 7 bases lay in between. In germline, CDR1 is MNHEY, CDR2 SMNVEV (reference sequence). The CDR3 nucleotides read TGTGCCAGCAGTTTAAGGGGCCATGGCTACACCTTC. This gives the protein CASSLRGHGYTF.

Concerning this clone: Additional DNA sequences in this sample encode the identical CDR3. The V and J genes are TRBV5-1 and TRBJ1-1; D possibly corresponds to TRBD1 (6 bases). Trimming removed 0 bases from V and 4 bases from J, with 10 bases in between. Germline V gene lookup returns CDR1 SGHRS and CDR2 YFSETQ. The CDR3 contains 14 residues. CDR3 DNA sequence: TGCGCCAGCAGCTTGGACAGGGTGGGCACTGAAGCTTTCTTT. This sequence encodes CASSLDRVGTEAFF. Using reference TRBV5-1 and TRBJ1-1 for the parts outside the CDR3, the full variable domain is KAGVTQTPRYLIKTRGQQVTLSCSPISGHRSVSWYQQTPGQGLQFLFEYFSETQRNKGNFPGRFSGRQFSNSRSEMNVSTLELGDSALYLCASSLDRVGTEAFFGQGTRLTVV.

This chain connects TRBV7-9 to TRBJ1-2, with 7 positions matching TRBD1. This CDR3 spans 15 amino acids. Unmatched junction bases numbered 10, after V lost 5 bases and J lost 4 bases. The germline V gene encodes CDR1 SEHNR and CDR2 FQNEAQ (reference sequence). CDR3 protein: CASSQGQPWGYGYTF. DNA of the CDR3: TGTGCCAGCAGCCAGGGACAGCCGTGGGGCTATGGCTACACCTTC.

The chain links TRBV18 to TRBJ1-1; tentative D call: TRBD1 (6 bases). The V end was cut by 3 bases, the J end by 1 base, with 18 bases between. Germline CDR1 reads KGHSH; CDR2 reads LQKENI. There are 17 residues in the CDR3. The CDR3 region is CASSPRQAKPPNTEAFF. The DNA for the CDR3 is TGTGCCAGCTCACCTCGACAGGCCAAACCACCGAACACTGAAGCTTTCTTT.

V and J are TRBV6-5 and TRBJ1-2; D gene unclear. The CDR3 length is 16 residues. CDR1 and CDR2 (germline): MNHEY, SVGAGI. The ends were cut back, 0 bases at V and 2 bases at J, with 13 bases in the middle. CDR3 nucleotide sequence: TGTGCCAGCAGTTACTCAAGACCTACCTCGAACTATGGCTACACCTTC. This encodes CASSYSRPTSNYGYTF.

Comment on this clone: Other nucleotide sequences in the sample specify the same CDR3. This chain joins TRBV11-2 and TRBJ1-2; D unresolved. The CDR3 runs 12 residues. Looked up from germline, CDR1 is SGHAT and CDR2 is FQNNGV. V lost 5 bases and J 4 bases, leaving 8 bases between the germline ends. As DNA, the CDR3 is TGTGCCAGCAGCCCCGGTGGCTATGGCTACACCTTC. This translates into CASSPGGYGYTF.

In DNA form, the CDR3 reads TGTGCCAGCAGCTTTCTTGGGACTAGCGGGAGCCCCGGGGAGCTGTTTTTT. Protein sequence: CASSFLGTSGSPGELFF. The rearrangement joins TRBV7-2 to TRBJ2-2; TRBD2 matches 14 bases. CDR3 length: 17 residues. Germline loops: CDR1 SGHTA, CDR2 FQGNSA. V was clipped by 3 bases and J by 6 bases; unmatched bases: 6.

The J gene is TRBJ2-1, the V gene TRBV5-1; TRBD2 matches 9 bases. Germline values: CDR1 SGHRS, CDR2 YFSETQ. V lost 4 bases, J lost 4 bases, and 9 bases stayed unmatched. The CDR3 has 16 residues. The CDR3 DNA follows: TGCGCCAGCAGCCCAAGGCTAGCGGGACATTACAATGAGCAGTTCTTC. As protein: CASSPRLAGHYNEQFF.

J is TRBJ1-3 and V is TRBV15, with D unresolved. In germline, CDR1 is LNHNV, CDR2 YYDKDF (reference sequence). Between the trimmed V and J ends, which lost 5 bases and 8 bases, there was a span of 19 bases. The CDR3 length is 15 residues. CDR3: CATSSRGYAGDTIYF. CDR3 nucleotides: TGTGCCACCAGCTCCCGCGGCTACGCTGGGGACACCATATATTTT.

This chain uses TRBV15 with TRBJ1-5, with TRBD1 as a possible D gene (5 bases). Germline lookup yields CDR1 LNHNV and CDR2 YYDKDF (reference sequence). Trimming left V 4 bases short and J 3 bases short, with 19 bases between. The CDR3 loop spans 17 amino acids. CDR3 in amino acids: CATSNRPLTVSNQPQHF. The CDR3 DNA reads TGTGCCACCAGCAACCGTCCTTTGACAGTTTCCAATCAGCCCCAGCATTTT.

The CDR3 reads CASSQGKGSSGGDTQYF. CDR3 DNA sequence: TGTGCCAGCAGCCAAGGAAAAGGGTCTAGTGGAGGAGATACGCAGTATTTT. The V call is TRBV14, the J call TRBJ2-3; tentative D call: TRBD2 (5 bases). V was cut by 1 base and J by 5 bases, with 19 bases left in between. This CDR3 region has 17 residues. CDR1 is SGHDN and CDR2 is FVKESK in the germline V gene.

The CDR3 sequence is CASNKRGLSNQPQHF. The CDR3 region has the DNA TGTGCCAGCAACAAAAGGGGTCTGAGCAATCAGCCCCAGCATTTT. The chain uses TRBV5-6 and TRBJ1-5, with a weak D call TRBD1 (5 bases). The CDR3 is 15 amino acids. Trimming stripped 6 bases from V and 1 base from J, with 14 bases between. Looked up from germline, CDR1 is SGHDT and CDR2 is YYEEEE.